Detailed here is one TCR beta chain. Antigen: not known. CD45RO-negative, CCR7-positively selected cells formed the naive CD8 fraction, excluding terminally differentiated effector memory CD45RA+ cells. The data derive from a study of shared clonotypes between healthy human individuals. Whole-study findings and limits: Estimated clonotype richness was generally higher in naive than memory subsets.

For each subset, genomic DNA was distributed in equal portions over several immunoSEQ plates. Measured with immunoSEQ multiplex PCR; TCRdb has only the in-frame clones, and not every one. The table lists about 2,100,000 clones, 93% of them singletons. The sequenced sample consisted of naive CD8+ T cells from PBMCs. The TCR sequence derives from a man younger than 30 in good health. Some clones in this sample may be carry-over from other donors' samples.

DNA for the CDR3: TGTGCCAGCAATTATGCTAATGAGCAGTTCTTC. Translation gives CASNYANEQFF. The genes are TRBV27 and TRBJ2-1; D gene uncertain. CDR1 and CDR2 from the germline V gene are MNHEY and SMNVEV (reference sequence). This CDR3 contains 11 residues. The V end lost 7 bases, the J end lost 7 bases, and 8 bases lay between the germline ends.